This T cell receptor (beta chain) was recorded in a study of cytomegalovirus exposure and HLA in healthy donors. For the study at large: From about 170 million T cells, an earlier analysis saw 117 million unique TCR beta sequences.

With 60 Vbeta and 13 Jbeta primers, the PCR was carried out. Clones were read by immunoSEQ multiplex PCR, and TCRdb kept only the in-frame ones, dropping some. Of around 120,000 clones listed, approximately 72% are singletons. Overall study findings and caveats: Several of the most significant clusters were apparently associated with common viral pathogens in a later analysis.

This clone was observed a single time. Its antigen remains unidentified. Germline CDR1 and CDR2: SGDLS and YYNGEE. This CDR3 comprises 16 residues. J was trimmed by 3 bases and V by 0 bases; bases with no gene match: 3. This sequence joins TRBV9 and TRBJ2-1; 10 nucleotides agree with TRBD1. Sequencing used PBMCs. The receptor's source is a man aged 55 to 70 in good health and CMV-seropositive. The CDR3 region is CASSVGQGAFYNEQFF. In DNA form, the CDR3 reads TGTGCCAGCAGCGTAGGACAGGGGGCTTTCTACAATGAGCAGTTCTTC.